Presented here are 29 T cell receptor beta chains from one specimen sequenced in a study of radiation and T cells in renal cell carcinoma. TCRdb's table, derived via immunoSEQ multiplex PCR, lists solely in-frame clones and lacks some. The data contain about 140,000 clones, less than 90% of them singletons. Time point meaning: baseline pretreatment blood. Treatment defined: 15 Gy SBRT to primary tumor, nephrectomy 4 weeks later. Material: blood, obtained from a patient whose treatment included radiotherapy and nephrectomy. The origin of the receptors is a woman between 45 and 65 years old with renal cell carcinoma.

The rearrangement links TRBV7-2 to TRBJ1-2, with TRBD1 matching 7 bases. The CDR3 length is 16 residues. J lost 0 bases, V lost 4 bases, and 8 bases had no gene match. Germline CDR1 SGHTA, CDR2 FQGNSA. The CDR3 protein is CASSYQGTAANYGYTF. In DNA, the CDR3 is TGTGCCAGCAGCTACCAAGGGACAGCAGCTAACTATGGCTACACCTTC.

The V gene is TRBV5-1, the J gene TRBJ2-3; D call uncertain. Germline CDR1 and CDR2: SGHRS and YFSETQ. This CDR3 has 11 amino acids. Trimming pared 1 base from V and 4 bases from J, leaving 1 base between. DNA of the CDR3: TGCGCCAGCAGCTTGTCAGATACGCAGTATTTT. This codes for CASSLSDTQYF.

In its sample, this clone was seen a few times. V and J are TRBV20-1 and TRBJ1-1; D not certain. Germline-derived CDR1 and CDR2 are DFQATT and SNEGSKA (reference sequence). The CDR3 contains 10 residues. Trimming took off 2 bases at V and 6 bases at J, with 4 bases between the two ends. The DNA of the CDR3 is TGCAGTGCTAGATTCGCTGAAGCTTTCTTT. Its translation: CSARFAEAFF.

This chain links TRBV5-1 with TRBJ2-3; the match to TRBD2 covers 10 bases. Per the germline V gene, CDR1 is SGHRS and CDR2 is YFSETQ. J gave up 1 base and V 3 bases, and 5 bases lay outside the gene matches. CDR3 length: 16 residues. The DNA for the CDR3 is TGCGCCAGCAGCTCAGGGACTAGCGTAGGCACAGATACGCAGTATTTT. Residues: CASSSGTSVGTDTQYF.

The V call is TRBV11-2, the J call TRBJ1-1; D remains ambiguous. The V and J ends lost 0 bases and 3 bases respectively, with 5 bases between them. The CDR3 has 13 amino acids. Germline values: CDR1 SGHAT, CDR2 FQNNGV. CDR3 sequence reads: CASSLEVHTEAFF. In DNA, the CDR3 is TGTGCCAGCAGCTTAGAGGTCCACACTGAAGCTTTCTTT.

This sequence joins TRBV9 and TRBJ2-1; D unresolved. CDR1 and CDR2 from the germline V gene are SGDLS and YYNGEE. V was cut by 4 bases and J by 8 bases, with 25 bases left in between. The CDR3 totals 17 residues. The CDR3 region has the DNA TGTGCCAGCAGCTCCTCTCTCGGGCCTACACCTCGGGATGAGCAGTTCTTC. As protein: CASSSSLGPTPRDEQFF.

J is TRBJ2-1 and V is TRBV6-6, with 11 bases fitting TRBD2. Trimming at V came to 0 bases and at J to 8 bases, leaving 3 bases not matched to a gene. This CDR3 comprises 15 residues. Germline V lookup: CDR1 MNHNY, CDR2 SVGAGI (reference sequence). The CDR3 nucleotides are TGTGCCAGCAGTTACTCGACTAGCGGGAACGATGAGCAGTTCTTC. Its protein is CASSYSTSGNDEQFF.

The chain recombines TRBV7-2 with TRBJ2-7; 8 nucleotides line up with TRBD2. Germline CDR1 and CDR2: SGHTA and FQGNSA. This CDR3 is built from 17 residues. The junction had 11 bases not matched to a gene; V was cut back by 0 bases and J by 4 bases. The DNA for the CDR3 is TGTGCCAGCAGCTTAGCCCCCCTTATGAGCGGGGGATACGAGCAGTACTTC. Its translation is CASSLAPLMSGGYEQYF.

This chain links TRBV2 with TRBJ2-7, with 7 bases lining up with TRBD2. Germline CDR1 and CDR2: SNHLY and FYNNEI. CDR3 length equals 13 residues. The V gene end was trimmed by 6 bases and the J gene end by 3 bases; junction bases not matched to a gene: 5. The DNA of the CDR3 is TGTGCCAGCAGCGCCCCGGGAGGCTACGAGCAGTACTTC. Amino acids: CASSAPGGYEQYF.

This clone has only a few counts. The CDR3 region has the DNA TGTGCCAGCAGTGTAGTAGGGACAGGGCTCACCCCCCTCCACTTT. It is translated as CASSVVGTGLTPLHF. This chain uses TRBV27 with TRBJ1-6; 9 bases are a match to TRBD1. The CDR3 totals 15 residues. V lost 5 bases, J lost 13 bases, and 12 bases stayed unmatched. Looked up from germline, CDR1 is MNHEY and CDR2 is SMNVEV (reference sequence).

About this clone itself: The same CDR3 arises from other DNA sequences in this sample as well. This chain connects TRBV7-9 to TRBJ2-7; D might be TRBD1 (6 bases). V shed 0 bases and J shed 4 bases, with 7 bases lying between them. CDR3 length equals 13 residues. Germline V gene sequence: CDR1 SEHNR, CDR2 FQNEAQ (reference sequence). CDR3 nucleotides: TGTGCCAGCAGCTTAGCGGGGGCTTACGAGCAGTACTTC. This codes for CASSLAGAYEQYF.

The genes are TRBV7-9 and TRBJ2-7; D is unresolved. The V gene's germline CDR1 is SEHNR and CDR2 FQNEAQ (reference sequence). The CDR3 spans 12 residues. Trimming left V 5 bases short and J 13 bases short, with 18 bases between. The chain's CDR3 is CASSTPRESLYF. The CDR3 region has the DNA TGTGCCAGCAGCACTCCTAGGGAATCTCTCTACTTC.

The chain links TRBV4-3 to TRBJ2-5; D might be TRBD1 (6 bases). V lost 0 bases to trimming and J lost 1 base, with 12 bases between them. The germline V gene encodes CDR1 LGHNA and CDR2 YSLEER. This CDR3 has 16 residues. CDR3 coding DNA: TGCGCCAGCAGCCAAGATCCCGGACAGTTCCAAGAGACCCAGTACTTC. This encodes CASSQDPGQFQETQYF.

This clone occurred a few times. The rearrangement joins TRBV7-2 to TRBJ1-1; 7 bases are shared with TRBD1. The V and J ends lost 1 base and 2 bases, in that order; junction bases with no gene match: 4. Germline CDR1 SGHTA, CDR2 FQGNSA. The CDR3 is 15 residues long. The CDR3 loop is CASSLGGGPNTEAFF. CDR3 DNA sequence: TGTGCCAGCAGCTTAGGAGGGGGCCCTAACACTGAAGCTTTCTTT.

The V call is TRBV7-2, the J call TRBJ1-2, with 8 bases matching TRBD1. The CDR3 has 15 amino acids. Germline loops: CDR1 SGHTA, CDR2 FQGNSA. With 5 bases clipped from V and 8 bases from J, the junction kept 13 bases outside the gene matches. In DNA, the CDR3 is TGTGCCAGCAGCCCAAGACAGGGGACCCCTCTCGGCTACACCTTC. Translating it yields CASSPRQGTPLGYTF.

The rearrangement uses TRBV6-6 and TRBJ1-2; D is unclear. The CDR3 totals 12 residues. The V end lost 6 bases, the J end lost 4 bases, and 9 bases lay between the germline ends. Looked up from germline, CDR1 is MNHNY and CDR2 is SVGAGI (reference sequence). DNA of the CDR3: TGTGCCAGCAGCCTACTCGGCTATGGCTACACCTTC. This codes for CASSLLGYGYTF.

V gene TRBV28 combines with J gene TRBJ1-2, with 11 positions matching TRBD1. The CDR3 spans 16 residues. V shed 5 bases, J shed 4 bases, and the junction held 9 bases outside the gene matches. The germline V gene encodes CDR1 MDHEN and CDR2 SYDVKM. The CDR3 here is CASSNPSGTGGYGYTF. For the CDR3, the DNA is TGTGCCAGCAGTAACCCCTCCGGGACAGGGGGCTATGGCTACACCTTC.

Here the CDR3 DNA reads TGCGCCAGCAGCTTGGAACAGGGTCCGGGTGGCTACACCTTC. It codes for CASSLEQGPGGYTF. This sequence joins TRBV5-1 and TRBJ1-2; D perhaps matches TRBD1 (6 bases). CDR3 length: 14 residues. V lost 0 bases and J 7 bases, leaving 13 bases between the germline ends. Germline V lookup: CDR1 SGHRS, CDR2 YFSETQ.

This rearrangement joins TRBV7-2 to TRBJ1-1; a weak D match, TRBD1 (5 bases). V shed 5 bases and J shed 1 base, with 8 bases lying between them. Germline V lookup: CDR1 SGHTA, CDR2 FQGNSA. The CDR3 length is 13 residues. The CDR3 region has the DNA TGTGCCAGCAGCAGCAGGGAGAACACTGAAGCTTTCTTT. It yields the protein CASSSRENTEAFF.

This chain joins TRBV27 and TRBJ2-2; D not certain. Germline V CDR1 and CDR2: MNHEY, SMNVEV (reference sequence). V was cut by 6 bases and J by 1 base, with 9 bases left in between. The CDR3 contains 14 residues. The CDR3 sequence is CASRYDRNTGELFF. CDR3 nucleotides: TGTGCCAGCAGGTACGACCGGAACACCGGGGAGCTGTTTTTT.

V and J are TRBV28 and TRBJ1-1; D possibly corresponds to TRBD1 (6 bases). The CDR3 totals 15 residues. CDR1 MDHEN and CDR2 SYDVKM come from the germline V gene. Trimming pared 1 base from V and 1 base from J, leaving 10 bases between. CDR3 in DNA: TGTGCCAGCAGTTTATCAGGGGCTACGAACACTGAAGCTTTCTTT. Translating it yields CASSLSGATNTEAFF. Full variable domain (outside the CDR3, taken from reference TRBV28 and TRBJ1-1): DVKVTQSSRYLVKRTGEKVFLECVQDMDHENMFWYRQDPGLGLRLIYFSYDVKMKEKGDIPEGYSVSREKKERFSLILESASTNQTSMYLCASSLSGATNTEAFFGQGTRLTVV.

DNA of the CDR3: TGTGCCAGCAGCCCCCCGGCTGTCACAGATACGCAGTATTTT. Protein sequence: CASSPPAVTDTQYF. The chain links TRBV11-2 to TRBJ2-3; no clear D. The germline V gene has CDR1 SGHAT and CDR2 FQNNGV. Trimming took off 5 bases at V and 2 bases at J, with 11 bases between the two ends. This CDR3 is built from 14 residues.

J is TRBJ1-4 and V is TRBV7-9; D unclear. V lost 2 bases and J 0 bases, leaving 4 bases between the germline ends. There are 14 residues in the CDR3. CDR1 is SEHNR and CDR2 is FQNEAQ in the germline V gene (reference sequence). The CDR3, as DNA: TGTGCCAGCAGCTTACCAGCAACTAATGAAAAACTGTTTTTT. Translating it yields CASSLPATNEKLFF.

The rearrangement links TRBV5-1 to TRBJ2-3; tentative D call: TRBD2 (6 bases). Between the trimmed V and J ends, which lost 0 bases and 8 bases, there was a span of 16 bases. Germline V gene data show CDR1 as SGHRS and CDR2 as YFSETQ. This CDR3 is built from 15 residues. CDR3 loop: CASSLGDSFGVTQYF. The CDR3 nucleotides read TGCGCCAGCAGCTTGGGGGACTCCTTCGGGGTTACGCAGTATTTT.

The CDR3 protein is CASSTGQGNQPQHF. CDR3 sequence (DNA): TGCGCCAGCAGCACCGGACAGGGGAATCAGCCCCAGCATTTT. The chain combines TRBV5-1 with TRBJ1-5; TRBD1 matches at 9 bases. Per germline, CDR1 SGHRS and CDR2 YFSETQ. The trim removed 4 bases at V and 4 bases at J, leaving 3 bases unmatched. The CDR3 is made up of 14 amino acids.

The V call is TRBV2, the J call TRBJ2-7, with D maybe TRBD2 (6 bases). This CDR3 region has 12 residues. Trimming removed 7 bases from V and 5 bases from J, with 12 bases in between. CDR1 and CDR2 (germline): SNHLY, FYNNEI. Written as DNA, the CDR3 is TGTGCCAGCATGGAGGGGAAGGACGAGCAGTACTTC. It yields the protein CASMEGKDEQYF.

This rearrangement joins TRBV10-3 to TRBJ2-1; TRBD1 matches 9 bases. Germline V lookup: CDR1 ENHRY, CDR2 SYGVKD. The CDR3 is 12 residues long. Trimming cost V 9 bases and J 9 bases; bases outside gene matches: 6. The CDR3 region is CAIGTGSGEQFF. The CDR3 nucleotides read TGTGCCATAGGGACAGGGTCGGGTGAGCAGTTCTTC.

The chain links TRBV29-1 to TRBJ1-2, with 8 bases matching TRBD1. J gave up 6 bases and V 0 bases, and 6 bases lay outside the gene matches. Germline V lookup: CDR1 SQVTM, CDR2 ANQGSEA. The length of the CDR3 is 14 residues. The CDR3 loop is CSVEEADRVDGYTF. In DNA form, the CDR3 reads TGCAGCGTTGAAGAGGCGGACAGGGTCGATGGCTACACCTTC.

The chain employs TRBV11-2 and TRBJ2-5; no definite D call. Germline V gene sequence: CDR1 SGHAT, CDR2 FQNNGV. The CDR3 spans 14 residues. With 3 bases removed from V and 2 bases from J, the gap between germline ends came to 10 bases. The CDR3 sequence is CASSFFGLQETQYF. The CDR3 DNA is TGTGCCAGCAGCTTCTTCGGCTTACAAGAGACCCAGTACTTC.